This section outlines one TCR beta chain sequence together with its context. Sequenced by immunoSEQ multiplex PCR; TCRdb stores in-frame clones only, minus some. The sample holds under 450,000 clones, 90% seen once. This entry belongs to a study of control samples from healthy donors and cancer patients. CDR1 and CDR2 from the germline V gene are SGHNT and YENEEA. There are 15 residues in the CDR3. With 3 bases removed from V and 4 bases from J, the gap between germline ends came to 13 bases. V gene TRBV11-3 combines with J gene TRBJ2-1; D is perhaps TRBD2 (5 bases). Specimen: PBMCs. This receptor was identified in a man in his forties with head and neck cancer. In DNA, the CDR3 is TGTGCCAGCAGCTTTCGTGGGAGTAGGTACAATGAGCAGTTCTTC. The encoded protein is CASSFRGSRYNEQFF.